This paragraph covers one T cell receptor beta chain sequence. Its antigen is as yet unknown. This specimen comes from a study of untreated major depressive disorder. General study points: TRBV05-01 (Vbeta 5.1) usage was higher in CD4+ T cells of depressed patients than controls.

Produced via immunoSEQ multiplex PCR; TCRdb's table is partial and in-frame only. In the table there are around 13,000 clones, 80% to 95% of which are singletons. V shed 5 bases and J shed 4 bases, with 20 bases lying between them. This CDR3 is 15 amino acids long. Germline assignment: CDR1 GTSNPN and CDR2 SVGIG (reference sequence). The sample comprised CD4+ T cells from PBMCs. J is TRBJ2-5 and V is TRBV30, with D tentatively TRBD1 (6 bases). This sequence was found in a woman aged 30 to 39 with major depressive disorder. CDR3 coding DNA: TGTGCCTGGGCCCCTAGGGACACACCAAGAGAGACCCAGTACTTC. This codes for CAWAPRDTPRETQYF. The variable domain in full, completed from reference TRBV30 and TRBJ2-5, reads SQTIHQWPATLVQPVGSPLSLECTVEGTSNPNLYWYRQAAGRGLQLLFYSVGIGQISSEVPQNLSASRPQDRQFILSSKKLLLSDSGFYLCAWAPRDTPRETQYFGPGTRLLVL.